Presented here are 3 T cell receptor beta chains from one specimen sequenced in a study of blood T cell repertoires in COVID-19. Sequencing was performed with immunoSEQ multiplex PCR; in TCRdb, only in-frame clones are kept and a portion is missing. The table has around 250,000 clones, approximately 89% seen once. Sequenced: PBMCs or T cells enriched from blood (not recorded which). These TCRs come from a woman aged 40 to 50 who had been exposed to COVID-19.

The chain links TRBV30 to TRBJ1-2, with TRBD1 matching 9 bases. V trimming: 7 bases; J trimming: 7 bases; junction bases outside the gene matches: 7. This CDR3 has 12 amino acids. Germline lookup yields CDR1 GTSNPN and CDR2 SVGIG (reference sequence). The CDR3 is CASSQGAVGYTF. The CDR3 nucleotides are TGTGCCTCGTCACAGGGGGCCGTTGGCTACACCTTC.

This chain uses TRBV7-9 with TRBJ1-6; the D gene is possibly TRBD1 (5 bases). From germline, CDR1 is SEHNR and CDR2 FQNEAQ (reference sequence). Trimming removed 1 base at V and 5 bases at J, with 9 bases between. The CDR3 contains 15 residues. CDR3 DNA sequence: TGTGCCAGCAGCTTAGTTCTAGGGGATAATTCACCCCTCCACTTT. It is translated as CASSLVLGDNSPLHF.

The chain couples TRBV7-9 to TRBJ1-1; D unclear. From germline, CDR1 is SEHNR and CDR2 FQNEAQ (reference sequence). Trimming removed 1 base at V and 1 base at J, with 7 bases between. The CDR3 is 14 amino acids. CDR3 protein: CASSLDSWNTEAFF. For the CDR3, the DNA is TGTGCCAGCAGCTTAGACAGCTGGAACACTGAAGCTTTCTTT.